Following are 6 T cell receptor beta chains from one sample sequenced in a study of graft-versus-host responses after intestinal transplantation. Method: immunoSEQ multiplex PCR; TCRdb's copy keeps in-frame clones and lacks some. The sample has just under 20,000 clones; approximately 72% are singletons. Processing released intraepithelial and lamina propria lymphocytes from the graft tissue. Sequencing was performed on ileum tissue, taken 20 days after intestinal transplant. These receptor sequences come from a human patient who received an intestinal transplant, so some T cells may come from the graft donor.

The chain has TRBV6-4 and TRBJ1-5; possible D gene TRBD1, 5 bases. Germline V gene lookup returns CDR1 MRHNA and CDR2 SNTAGT. V lost 4 bases, J lost 4 bases, and 11 bases lay in between. The CDR3 consists of 14 residues. The CDR3 coding sequence is TGTGCCAGCAGTGTTTCCGGGGGTAATCAGCCCCAGCATTTT. Translated: CASSVSGGNQPQHF.

J is TRBJ1-2 and V is TRBV11-3; 8 nucleotides match TRBD1. This CDR3 comprises 15 residues. Germline CDR1 is SGHNT and CDR2 is YENEEA. The V gene end was trimmed by 4 bases and the J gene end by 4 bases; junction bases not matched to a gene: 8. The CDR3 here is CASSYSPTGGYGYTF. The CDR3 DNA sequence: TGTGCCAGCAGCTATTCGCCCACAGGGGGCTATGGCTACACCTTC.

The sample holds one count of this clone. The CDR3: CASSWRTSDNEQFF. The CDR3 bases are TGTGCCAGCAGCTGGAGGACTTCCGACAATGAGCAGTTCTTC. The V and J genes are TRBV7-6 and TRBJ2-1; possibly TRBD2 for D (5 bases). Germline lookup yields CDR1 SGHVS and CDR2 FNYEAQ. The CDR3 consists of 14 residues. Trimming took 4 bases from V and 5 from J, leaving 12 bases between them.

This clone was seen only once. The J gene is TRBJ2-3, the V gene TRBV19, with D tentatively TRBD1 (5 bases). The CDR3 runs to 16 residues. Trimming pared 4 bases from V and 4 bases from J, leaving 18 bases between. Germline CDR1 and CDR2: LNHDA and SQIVND (reference sequence). The CDR3 sequence is CASSNLWGRDPDTQYF. The DNA of the CDR3 is TGTGCCAGTAGTAATCTATGGGGCAGGGATCCAGATACGCAGTATTTT.

The chain couples TRBV4-2 to TRBJ2-3; TRBD1 matches 8 bases. V lost 1 base, J lost 3 bases, and 15 bases stayed unmatched. The CDR3 loop spans 19 amino acids. Germline values: CDR1 LGHNA, CDR2 YNFKEQ. CDR3 residues: CASSQVVFGAGGRTDTQYF. The CDR3 nucleotides are TGTGCCAGCAGCCAAGTCGTTTTTGGGGCAGGGGGCAGGACAGATACGCAGTATTTT.

The CDR3 DNA reads TGTGCCAGCAGACCCATCAGGGGGCGCCCAGACGAGCAGTACTTC. The encoded protein is CASRPIRGRPDEQYF. The chain couples TRBV11-2 to TRBJ2-7; TRBD1 matches 8 bases. The junction had 12 bases not matched to a gene; V was cut back by 6 bases and J by 5 bases. Germline V lookup: CDR1 SGHAT, CDR2 FQNNGV. CDR3 length equals 15 residues.